This entry lists 22 T cell receptor beta chains sequenced from one sample in a study of shared clonotypes between healthy human individuals. Cells designated naive CD8 were CD45RO-negative and were positively selected for CCR7, with terminally differentiated effector memory CD45RA+ cells excluded. Sequencing was performed with immunoSEQ multiplex PCR; in TCRdb, only in-frame clones are kept and a portion is missing. The table lists roughly 2,000,000 clones, approximately 94% of them singletons, with more than 0.9% in the top ten. The sequenced sample consisted of naive CD8+ T cells sorted from blood. The receptor source for this set is a man younger than 35 in good health.

The rearrangement uses TRBV6-5 and TRBJ2-7; D gene unclear. Germline V gene sequence: CDR1 MNHEY, CDR2 SVGAGI. CDR3 length: 11 amino acids. V lost 6 bases and J lost 0, with 3 bases in between. The CDR3 region has the DNA TGTGCCAGCAGAAGCTCCTACGAGCAGTACTTC. Residues: CASRSSYEQYF.

For this clone: In the same sample, other DNA sequences code for this CDR3. The rearrangement links TRBV9 to TRBJ1-6; D ambiguous. V was pared by 2 bases and J by 0 bases, with 0 bases between. Germline V lookup: CDR1 SGDLS, CDR2 YYNGEE. The CDR3 length is 13 residues. The CDR3 nucleotides are TGTGCCAGCAGCGTCTCCTATAATTCACCCCTCCACTTT. Amino acid sequence: CASSVSYNSPLHF.

This rearrangement joins TRBV6-5 to TRBJ2-1, with 7 bases that match TRBD2. CDR3 size: 15 residues. CDR1 is MNHEY, CDR2 SVGAGI, per germline. Unmatched junction bases numbered 9, after V lost 6 bases and J lost 4 bases. CDR3 amino acids: CASRGLADFYNEQFF. DNA of the CDR3: TGTGCCAGCAGAGGTCTAGCGGACTTTTACAATGAGCAGTTCTTC.

V is TRBV6-6 and J is TRBJ1-5; D uncertain. The V gene lost 6 bases and the J gene lost 0 bases, with 12 bases spanning the gap. The CDR3 runs 15 residues. Germline V gene sequence: CDR1 MNHNY, CDR2 SVGAGI (reference sequence). Here the CDR3 reads CASSPGVYSNQPQHF. The CDR3 DNA follows: TGTGCCAGCAGCCCCGGGGTATATAGCAATCAGCCCCAGCATTTT.

The chain combines TRBV27 with TRBJ2-7; D is ambiguous. The CDR3 has 14 residues. Germline lookup yields CDR1 MNHEY and CDR2 SMNVEV (reference sequence). V was pared by 2 bases and J by 7 bases, with 15 bases between. The CDR3 loop reads CASSLGNGYIEQYF. For the CDR3, the DNA is TGTGCCAGCAGTTTAGGGAACGGTTATATAGAGCAGTACTTC.

V usage is TRBV11-2 and J usage is TRBJ2-7; 8 bases fit TRBD1. The CDR3 runs 14 residues. The J segment lost 6 bases and the V segment lost 5 bases, leaving 9 bases of the junction unmatched. CDR1 and CDR2 (germline): SGHAT, FQNNGV. This CDR3 reads CASSIRTGISEQYF. The CDR3 nucleotides are TGTGCCAGCAGCATTAGGACAGGGATTAGCGAGCAGTACTTC.

V usage is TRBV7-9 and J usage is TRBJ2-7; 8 bases align to TRBD1. Per the germline V gene, CDR1 is SEHNR and CDR2 is FQNEAQ (reference sequence). Trimming removed 5 bases from V and 3 bases from J; junction bases left unmatched: 3. CDR3 length: 13 amino acids. The DNA for the CDR3 is TGTGCCAGCAGCAAGACAGGGGACTACGAGCAGTACTTC. Its protein is CASSKTGDYEQYF.

This clone was recorded once. The chain couples TRBV9 to TRBJ1-4; 10 bases are a match to TRBD1. Per the germline V gene, CDR1 is SGDLS and CDR2 is YYNGEE. J lost 8 bases, V lost 2 bases, and 6 bases had no gene match. The CDR3 length is 15 residues. The CDR3 region is CASSVTGGAGEKLFF. The CDR3 DNA is TGTGCCAGCAGCGTGACAGGGGGCGCCGGGGAAAAACTGTTTTTT.

CDR3 sequence reads: CSVVALSSYEQYF. The DNA of the CDR3 is TGCAGCGTTGTGGCTTTGAGCTCCTACGAGCAGTACTTC. The chain carries TRBV29-1 and TRBJ2-7; D is undetermined. The CDR3 loop spans 13 amino acids. Trimming shortened V by 4 bases and J by 0 bases, and 10 bases separated the two germline ends. CDR1 and CDR2 (germline): SQVTM, ANQGSEA.

The rearrangement joins TRBV4-3 to TRBJ2-7, with 7 bases that match TRBD2. Per the germline V gene, CDR1 is LGHNA and CDR2 is YSLEER. This CDR3 is built from 15 residues. Germline trimming cut 1 base from V and 2 bases from J; bases unmatched to any gene: 5. The chain's CDR3 is CASSQAAGPAYEQYF. The CDR3 DNA is TGCGCCAGCAGCCAAGCAGCGGGACCCGCCTACGAGCAGTACTTC.

About this clone itself: This specimen includes other DNA sequences encoding the same CDR3. This chain uses TRBV6-5 with TRBJ2-1, with TRBD2 matching over 11 bases. The CDR3 is made up of 15 amino acids. CDR1 is MNHEY and CDR2 is SVGAGI in the germline V gene. V lost 5 bases and J lost 4; bases outside the gene matches: 4. DNA of the CDR3: TGTGCCAGCAGTCCCGGACTAGCGGGTTACAATGAGCAGTTCTTC. Translated: CASSPGLAGYNEQFF.

The chain is built from TRBV4-3 and TRBJ1-6; D perhaps matches TRBD1 (5 bases). The CDR3 sequence is 16 residues long. The germline gives CDR1 LGHNA, CDR2 YSLEER. The V and J ends lost 4 bases and 8 bases respectively, with 18 bases between them. In DNA, the CDR3 is TGCGCCAGCAGCCCCCGGAGGCCAGGGCCGGATTCACCCCTCCACTTT. Translation: CASSPRRPGPDSPLHF.

In its sample, this clone was seen once. This sequence joins TRBV7-9 and TRBJ1-4, with D tentatively TRBD1 (5 bases). Germline CDR1 and CDR2: SEHNR and FQNEAQ (reference sequence). This CDR3 region has 17 residues. Between the trimmed V and J ends, which lost 1 base and 0 bases, there was a span of 12 bases. The CDR3 DNA follows: TGTGCCAGCAGCTTAGGGGGAGGGACCGCAACTAATGAAAAACTGTTTTTT. Residues: CASSLGGGTATNEKLFF.

V and J are TRBV4-1 and TRBJ2-2; unclear D gene. CDR3 length equals 12 residues. The germline CDR1 and CDR2 sequences are MGHRA and YSYEKL. V dropped 5 bases and J dropped 7 bases, with 8 bases sitting between them. CDR3 in DNA: TGCGCCAGCAGCTACAGTGGCGGGGAGCTGTTTTTT. Protein product: CASSYSGGELFF.

CDR3 in amino acids: CASIGQGYNEQFF. Here the CDR3 DNA reads TGTGCCAGCATTGGACAGGGCTACAATGAGCAGTTCTTC. This chain joins TRBV5-6 and TRBJ2-1, with TRBD1 identical over 8 bases. The V segment lost 6 bases and the J segment 3 bases; nucleotides outside the gene matches: 2. Germline-derived CDR1 and CDR2 are SGHDT and YYEEEE. There are 13 residues in the CDR3.

This chain joins TRBV19 and TRBJ1-4; D unresolved. Germline CDR1 reads LNHDA; CDR2 reads SQIVND (reference sequence). Trimming left V 1 base short and J 0 bases short, with 6 bases between. The CDR3 sequence is 15 residues long. The CDR3 DNA follows: TGTGCCAGTAGTATAGTTCCTCCAACTAATGAAAAACTGTTTTTT. It is translated as CASSIVPPTNEKLFF. Combining the CDR3 with reference TRBV19 and TRBJ1-4 gives the whole variable domain DGGITQSPKYLFRKEGQNVTLSCEQNLNHDAMYWYRQDPGQGLRLIYYSQIVNDFQKGDIAEGYSVSREKKESFPLTVTSAQKNPTAFYLCASSIVPPTNEKLFFGSGTQLSVL.

The chain links TRBV5-4 to TRBJ2-3; D is uncertain. From germline, CDR1 is SGHNT and CDR2 YYREEE (reference sequence). The CDR3 has 15 residues. V lost 3 bases and J lost 3, with 14 bases in between. The CDR3 reads CASSSSYSGTDTQYF. CDR3 in DNA: TGTGCCAGCAGCTCGTCCTACTCTGGTACAGATACGCAGTATTTT.

The rearrangement uses TRBV7-9 and TRBJ2-5, with 7 bases aligning to TRBD1. The trim removed 5 bases at V and 0 bases at J, leaving 9 bases unmatched. The CDR3 loop spans 16 amino acids. Germline lookup yields CDR1 SEHNR and CDR2 FQNEAQ (reference sequence). CDR3 nucleotide sequence: TGTGCCAGCAGCGCCTTCGGGACAGACTACCAAGAGACCCAGTACTTC. It encodes CASSAFGTDYQETQYF. Drawing the rest from reference TRBV7-9 and TRBJ2-5, the complete variable domain is DTGVSQNPRHKITKRGQNVTFRCDPISEHNRLYWYRQTLGQGPEFLTYFQNEAQLEKSRLLSDRFSAERPKGSFSTLEIQRTEQGDSAMYLCASSAFGTDYQETQYFGPGTRLLVL.

The CDR3 coding sequence is TGTGCCTGGAATTCAGGCACTAGCTCCTACGAGCAGTACTTC. It codes for CAWNSGTSSYEQYF. The chain has TRBV30 and TRBJ2-7; possible D gene TRBD2, 5 bases. The CDR3 length is 14 residues. Germline CDR1 is GTSNPN and CDR2 is SVGIG (reference sequence). Trimming removed 4 bases at V and 0 bases at J, with 13 bases between.

V usage is TRBV15 and J usage is TRBJ2-1; D is undetermined. Germline lookup yields CDR1 LNHNV and CDR2 YYDKDF (reference sequence). CDR3 length: 13 residues. V was pared by 1 base and J by 6 bases, with 7 bases between. CDR3 coding DNA: TGTGCCACCAGCAGAGTTAACGTCAATGAGCAGTTCTTC. Translating gives CATSRVNVNEQFF.

V gene TRBV4-3 combines with J gene TRBJ1-2; the D is unclear. Germline V gene data show CDR1 as LGHNA and CDR2 as YSLEER. Deletions cut 0 bases from V and 2 bases from J, with 10 bases between. This CDR3 has 15 residues. The CDR3 spells CASSQDSAGNYGYTF. The DNA for the CDR3 is TGCGCCAGCAGCCAAGATAGTGCAGGAAACTATGGCTACACCTTC.

In this sample, this clone turned up once. This rearrangement joins TRBV4-1 to TRBJ2-5; D call uncertain. There are 15 residues in the CDR3. CDR1 is MGHRA and CDR2 is YSYEKL in the germline V gene. Deletions cut 4 bases from V and 5 bases from J, with 17 bases between. The CDR3 DNA sequence: TGCGCCAGCAGCCGGGCGGTCCGGCCGGAGGAGACCCAGTACTTC. Protein: CASSRAVRPEETQYF.